The 4 T cell receptor beta chains reported below all come from one sample, sequenced in a study of graft-versus-host responses after intestinal transplantation. The antigens for these receptors are not known. Profiling relied on immunoSEQ multiplex PCR, and the TCRdb table lists in-frame clones only, not all of them. The sample carries fewer than 120,000 clones, about 94% recorded once. Sequencing used unstimulated CD8+ T cells sorted from spleen or lymph node cells, obtained before intestinal transplant. The receptors come from a human donor who received an intestinal transplant.

The CDR3: CASSPRRGGRGSTDTQYF. The CDR3 nucleotides are TGTGCCAGCAGCCCTAGGCGAGGCGGGAGAGGAAGCACAGATACGCAGTATTTT. The chain is built from TRBV21-1 and TRBJ2-3; whether TRBD2, the table's D call, matches the DNA was not checked. TRBV21-1 is designated a pseudogene. This CDR3 spans 18 amino acids.

The chain is built from TRBV7-9 and TRBJ2-5, with D unresolved. The CDR3 totals 13 residues. Trimming removed 1 base from V and 5 bases from J, with 8 bases in between. Germline V lookup: CDR1 SEHNR, CDR2 FQNEAQ (reference sequence). Here the CDR3 reads CASSLVSRETQYF. CDR3 nucleotides: TGTGCCAGCAGCTTAGTTTCCCGGGAGACCCAGTACTTC.

The chain uses TRBV7-9 and TRBJ2-7; 11 bases line up with TRBD2. Per germline, CDR1 SEHNR and CDR2 FQNEAQ (reference sequence). V was clipped by 7 bases and J by 4 bases; unmatched bases: 6. This CDR3 has 14 residues. CDR3: CASTTSGAFYEQYF. CDR3 nucleotide sequence: TGTGCCAGCACGACTAGCGGGGCTTTTTACGAGCAGTACTTC.

The V and J genes are TRBV27 and TRBJ2-7; possible D gene TRBD2, 6 bases. This CDR3 spans 13 amino acids. V was clipped by 5 bases and J by 1 base, with 9 bases between them. The germline gives CDR1 MNHEY, CDR2 SMNVEV (reference sequence). This CDR3 reads CASSPGGSYEQYF. Here the CDR3 DNA reads TGTGCCAGCAGTCCAGGAGGGTCCTACGAGCAGTACTTC.